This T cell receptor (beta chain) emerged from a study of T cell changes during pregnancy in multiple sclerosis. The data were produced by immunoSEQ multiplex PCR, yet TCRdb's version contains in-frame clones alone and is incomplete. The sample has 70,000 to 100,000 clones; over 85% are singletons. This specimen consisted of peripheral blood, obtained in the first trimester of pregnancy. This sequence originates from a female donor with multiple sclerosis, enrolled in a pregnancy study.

Here the CDR3 reads CASSSDRDKAYNEQFF. The DNA for the CDR3 is TGTGCCAGCAGCTCAGACAGGGATAAAGCCTACAATGAGCAGTTCTTC. The rearrangement joins TRBV13 to TRBJ2-1; TRBD1 matches at 7 bases. The CDR3 spans 16 residues. Germline V CDR1 and CDR2: PRHDT, FYEKMQ (reference sequence). J was trimmed by 2 bases and V by 4 bases; bases with no gene match: 8.